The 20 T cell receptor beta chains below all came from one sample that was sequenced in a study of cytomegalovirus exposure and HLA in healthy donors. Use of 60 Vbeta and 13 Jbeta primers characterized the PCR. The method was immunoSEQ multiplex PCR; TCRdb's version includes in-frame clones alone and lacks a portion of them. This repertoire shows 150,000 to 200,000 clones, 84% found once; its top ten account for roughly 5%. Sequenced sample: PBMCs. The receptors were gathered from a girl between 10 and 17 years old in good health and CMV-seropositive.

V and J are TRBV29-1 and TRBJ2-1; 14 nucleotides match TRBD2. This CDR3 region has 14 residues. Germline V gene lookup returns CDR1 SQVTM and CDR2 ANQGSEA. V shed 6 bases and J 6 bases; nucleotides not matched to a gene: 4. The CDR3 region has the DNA TGCAGCGTCCGGACTAGCGGGGGGATCAATGAGCAGTTCTTC. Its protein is CSVRTSGGINEQFF.

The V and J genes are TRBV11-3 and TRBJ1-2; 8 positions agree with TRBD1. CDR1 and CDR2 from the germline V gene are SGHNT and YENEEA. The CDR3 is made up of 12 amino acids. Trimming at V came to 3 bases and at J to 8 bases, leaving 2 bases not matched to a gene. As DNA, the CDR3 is TGTGCCAGCAGCTTCCGGGACAGGGGCTACACCTTC. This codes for CASSFRDRGYTF.

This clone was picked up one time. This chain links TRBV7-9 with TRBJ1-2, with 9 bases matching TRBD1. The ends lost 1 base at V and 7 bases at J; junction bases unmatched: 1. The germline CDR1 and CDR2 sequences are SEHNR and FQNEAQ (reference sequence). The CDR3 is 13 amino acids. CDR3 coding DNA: TGTGCCAGCAGCTTAGGGACAGGGGTTGGCTACACCTTC. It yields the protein CASSLGTGVGYTF.

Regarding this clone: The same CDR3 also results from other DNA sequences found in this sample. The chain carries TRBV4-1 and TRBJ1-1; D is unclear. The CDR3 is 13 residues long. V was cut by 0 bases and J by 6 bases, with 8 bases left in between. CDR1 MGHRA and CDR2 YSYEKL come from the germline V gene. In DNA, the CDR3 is TGCGCCAGCAGCCAAGATCGGGGATCTGAAGCTTTCTTT. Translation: CASSQDRGSEAFF.

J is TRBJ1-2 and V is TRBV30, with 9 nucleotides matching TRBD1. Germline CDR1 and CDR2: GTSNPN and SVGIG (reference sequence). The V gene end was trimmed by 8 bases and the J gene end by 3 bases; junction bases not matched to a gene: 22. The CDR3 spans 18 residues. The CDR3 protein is CAQRGSLRGQGVYYGYTF. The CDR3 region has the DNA TGTGCCCAACGGGGAAGTTTGAGGGGACAGGGTGTTTACTATGGCTACACCTTC.

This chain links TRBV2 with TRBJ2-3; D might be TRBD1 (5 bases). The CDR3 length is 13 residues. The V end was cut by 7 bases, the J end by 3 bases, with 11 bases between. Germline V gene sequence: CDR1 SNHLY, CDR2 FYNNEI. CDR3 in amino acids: CASNRGPTDTQYF. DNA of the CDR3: TGTGCCAGCAATAGGGGCCCTACAGATACGCAGTATTTT.

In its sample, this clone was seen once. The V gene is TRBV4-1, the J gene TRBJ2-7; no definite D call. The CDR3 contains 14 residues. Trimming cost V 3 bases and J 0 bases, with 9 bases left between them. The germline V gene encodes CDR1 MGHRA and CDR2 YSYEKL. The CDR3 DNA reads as TGCGCCAGCAGCCATCCCGATAGCTCCTACGAGCAGTACTTC. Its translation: CASSHPDSSYEQYF.

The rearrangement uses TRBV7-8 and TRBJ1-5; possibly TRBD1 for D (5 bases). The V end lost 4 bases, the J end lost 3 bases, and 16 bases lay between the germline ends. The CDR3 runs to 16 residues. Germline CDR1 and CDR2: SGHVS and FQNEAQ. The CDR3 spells CASSSVLLDNNQPQHF. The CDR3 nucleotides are TGTGCCAGCAGCTCGGTCCTCCTGGACAACAATCAGCCCCAGCATTTT.

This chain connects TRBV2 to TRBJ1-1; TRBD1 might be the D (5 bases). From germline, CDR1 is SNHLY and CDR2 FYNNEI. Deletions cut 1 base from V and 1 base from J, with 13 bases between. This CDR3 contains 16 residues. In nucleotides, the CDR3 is TGTGCCAGCAGTGAAGAAGGGGTAGAAAAGAACACTGAAGCTTTCTTT. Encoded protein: CASSEEGVEKNTEAFF.

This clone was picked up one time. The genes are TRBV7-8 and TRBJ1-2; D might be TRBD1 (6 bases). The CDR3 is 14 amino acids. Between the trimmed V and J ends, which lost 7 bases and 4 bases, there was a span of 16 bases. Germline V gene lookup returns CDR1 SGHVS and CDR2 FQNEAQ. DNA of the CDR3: TGTGCCAGCAACGGACAGAGGGGCAGCTATGGCTACACCTTC. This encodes CASNGQRGSYGYTF.

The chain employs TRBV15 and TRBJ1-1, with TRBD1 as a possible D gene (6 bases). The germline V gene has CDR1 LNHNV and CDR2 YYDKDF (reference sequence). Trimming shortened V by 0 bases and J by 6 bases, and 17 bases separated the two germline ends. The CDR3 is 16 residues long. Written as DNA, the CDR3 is TGTGCCACCAGCAGAGATAGGGGGATTCGAGGGCCTGAAGCTTTCTTT. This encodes CATSRDRGIRGPEAFF.

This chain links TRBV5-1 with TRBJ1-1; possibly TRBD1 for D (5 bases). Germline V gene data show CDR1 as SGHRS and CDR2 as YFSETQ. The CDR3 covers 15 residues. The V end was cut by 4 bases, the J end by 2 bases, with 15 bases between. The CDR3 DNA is TGCGCCAGCAGCGCCCGTACTACAGGAAACACTGAAGCTTTCTTT. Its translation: CASSARTTGNTEAFF. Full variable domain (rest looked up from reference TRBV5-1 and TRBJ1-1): KAGVTQTPRYLIKTRGQQVTLSCSPISGHRSVSWYQQTPGQGLQFLFEYFSETQRNKGNFPGRFSGRQFSNSRSEMNVSTLELGDSALYLCASSARTTGNTEAFFGQGTRLTVV.

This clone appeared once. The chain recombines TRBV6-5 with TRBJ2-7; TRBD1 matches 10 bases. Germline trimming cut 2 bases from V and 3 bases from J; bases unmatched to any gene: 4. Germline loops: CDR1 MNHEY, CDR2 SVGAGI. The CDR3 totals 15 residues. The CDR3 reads CASSYRDRGGYEQYF. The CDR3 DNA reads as TGTGCCAGCAGTTACCGGGACAGGGGAGGCTACGAGCAGTACTTC.

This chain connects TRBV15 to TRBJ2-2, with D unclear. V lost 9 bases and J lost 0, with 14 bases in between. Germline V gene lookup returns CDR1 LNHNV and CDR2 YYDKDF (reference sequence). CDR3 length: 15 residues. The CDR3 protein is CATTLDGSNTGELFF. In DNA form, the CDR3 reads TGTGCCACTACTCTCGACGGGTCGAACACCGGGGAGCTGTTTTTT. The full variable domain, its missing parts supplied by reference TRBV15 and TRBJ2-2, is DAMVIQNPRYQVTQFGKPVTLSCSQTLNHNVMYWYQQKSSQAPKLLFHYYDKDFNNEADTPDNFQSRRPNTSFCFLDIRSPGLGDTAMYLCATTLDGSNTGELFFGEGSRLTVL.

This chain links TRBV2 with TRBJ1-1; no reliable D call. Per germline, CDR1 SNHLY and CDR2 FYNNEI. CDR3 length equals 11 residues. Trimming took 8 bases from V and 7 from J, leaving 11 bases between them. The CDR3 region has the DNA TGTGCCAGCCCCCCGCGTAATGAAGCTTTCTTT. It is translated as CASPPRNEAFF.

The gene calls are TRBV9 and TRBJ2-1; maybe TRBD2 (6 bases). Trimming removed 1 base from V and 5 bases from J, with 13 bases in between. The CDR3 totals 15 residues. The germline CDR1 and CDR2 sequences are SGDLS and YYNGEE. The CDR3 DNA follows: TGTGCCAGCAGCGTATTCGGGACTTCGAACAATGAGCAGTTCTTC. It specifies CASSVFGTSNNEQFF.

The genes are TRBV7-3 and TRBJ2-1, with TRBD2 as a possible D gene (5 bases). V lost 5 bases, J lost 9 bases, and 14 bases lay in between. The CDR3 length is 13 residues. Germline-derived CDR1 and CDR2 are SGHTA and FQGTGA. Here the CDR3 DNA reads TGTGCCAGCAGCGTGAACCCCAGCGGTGAGCAGTTCTTC. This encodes CASSVNPSGEQFF.

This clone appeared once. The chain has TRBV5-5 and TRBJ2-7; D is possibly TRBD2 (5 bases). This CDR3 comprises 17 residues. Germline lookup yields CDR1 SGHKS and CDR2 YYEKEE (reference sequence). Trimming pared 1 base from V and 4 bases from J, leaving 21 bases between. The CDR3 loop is CASSLRGSAAYGYEQYF. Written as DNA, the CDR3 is TGTGCCAGCAGCTTGCGGGGTTCAGCGGCATACGGATACGAGCAGTACTTC.

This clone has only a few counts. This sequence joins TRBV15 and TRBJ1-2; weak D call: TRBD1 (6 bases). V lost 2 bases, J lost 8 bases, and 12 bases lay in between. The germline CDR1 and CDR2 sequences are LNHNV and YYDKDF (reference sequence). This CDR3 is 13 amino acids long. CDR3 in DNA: TGTGCCACCAGCAGACTGGGGGCACAAGGCTACACCTTC. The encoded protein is CATSRLGAQGYTF. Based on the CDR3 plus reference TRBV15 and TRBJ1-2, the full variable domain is DAMVIQNPRYQVTQFGKPVTLSCSQTLNHNVMYWYQQKSSQAPKLLFHYYDKDFNNEADTPDNFQSRRPNTSFCFLDIRSPGLGDTAMYLCATSRLGAQGYTFGSGTRLTVV.

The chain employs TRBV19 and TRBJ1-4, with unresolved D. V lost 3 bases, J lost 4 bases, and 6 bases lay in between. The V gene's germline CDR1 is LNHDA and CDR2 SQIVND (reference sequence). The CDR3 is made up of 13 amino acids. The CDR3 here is CASSITDNEKLFF. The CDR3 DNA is TGTGCCAGTAGTATCACAGATAATGAAAAACTGTTTTTT.